Below are 30 T cell receptor beta chains sequenced from a single sample in a study of blood T cells in healthy people across ages. Combining a sample-barcoded 5' primer with a J-beta primer mix, a second PCR ran for roughly 7 to 12 cycles. TCRdb passed the 5' RACE reads through MiXCR, listing each CDR3 protein once. The data show over a million distinct CDR3 sequences, approximately 43% seen once. The sample comprised blood. Receptors were obtained from a young woman in good health.

The table lists this clonotype with a count of one. The CDR3 sequence: CASSFAGGTAGYTF. The DNA for the CDR3 is TGTGCCAGCAGTTTCGCAGGGGGTACGGCTGGCTACACCTTC. The genes are TRBV25-1 and TRBJ1-2, with 7 bases that match TRBD1. Germline V CDR1 and CDR2: MGHDK, SYGVNS. The CDR3 loop spans 14 amino acids. V was pared by 5 bases and J by 7 bases, with 10 bases of the junction left unmatched.

This clonotype came up many times. The DNA of the CDR3 is TGCAGCGTCGCCTTTCTTGGGGCCGTTACAGATACGCAGTATTTT. Amino acid sequence: CSVAFLGAVTDTQYF. V usage is TRBV29-1 and J usage is TRBJ2-3, with a possible D match to TRBD1 (5 bases). The germline gives CDR1 SQVTM, CDR2 ANQGSEA. V gave up 6 bases and J gave up 3 bases, with 19 bases separating them. The CDR3 has 15 amino acids.

The rearrangement links TRBV4-1 to TRBJ2-1, with 8 bases fitting TRBD1. V was pared by 2 bases and J by 6 bases, with 18 bases of the junction left unmatched. Per germline, CDR1 MGHRA and CDR2 YSYEKL. The CDR3 extends over 19 amino acids. The CDR3 DNA reads TGCGCCAGCAGCCAATGGGCCAGGGGGCTCTCGAAAACCTGCAATGAGCAGTTCTTC. Its translation is CASSQWARGLSKTCNEQFF.

The J gene is TRBJ2-7, the V gene TRBV5-1; D gene unclear. Between the trimmed V and J ends, which lost 0 bases and 2 bases, there was a span of 15 bases. The germline CDR1 and CDR2 sequences are SGHRS and YFSETQ. The CDR3 runs 16 residues. The CDR3 spells CASSLVGMLPPYEQYF. CDR3 DNA sequence: TGCGCCAGCAGCTTGGTGGGGATGCTGCCGCCCTACGAGCAGTACTTC.

Only a few counts were recorded for this clonotype. The chain carries TRBV21-1 and TRBJ2-3; the table names TRBD1, a call not compared with the DNA. TRBV21-1 is deemed a pseudogene. This CDR3 region has 20 residues. CDR3 sequence: CASSKEIPGAGERSTDTQYF. For the CDR3, the DNA is TGTGCCAGCAGCAAAGAGATCCCGGGGGCGGGAGAGAGGAGCACAGATACGCAGTATTTT.

This clonotype has just a few counts. The V gene is TRBV20-1, the J gene TRBJ2-4; D is undetermined. The germline CDR1 and CDR2 sequences are DFQATT and SNEGSKA (reference sequence). This CDR3 is built from 14 residues. V lost 0 bases to trimming and J lost 3 bases, with 9 bases between them. CDR3 in DNA: TGCAGTGCTAGAGATCTCGCTTTCAAAAACATTCAGTACTTC. It yields the protein CSARDLAFKNIQYF.

The rearrangement joins TRBV29-1 to TRBJ2-1, with D perhaps matching TRBD1 or TRBD2 (7 bases each). With 3 bases removed from V and 3 bases from J, the gap between germline ends came to 12 bases. Germline values: CDR1 SQVTM, CDR2 ANQGSEA. This CDR3 contains 14 residues. The CDR3 coding sequence is TGCAGCGTTGATGGGAGGGGGCTCTACAATGAGCAGTTCTTC. Translation: CSVDGRGLYNEQFF.

V gene TRBV11-2 combines with J gene TRBJ2-7, with 9 positions matching TRBD1. The V and J ends lost 0 bases and 4 bases, in that order; junction bases with no gene match: 7. The CDR3 is made up of 16 amino acids. CDR1 and CDR2 (germline): SGHAT, FQNNGV. This chain's CDR3 is CASSLERGQGGYEQYF. The CDR3 nucleotides read TGTGCCAGCAGCTTAGAAAGGGGACAGGGAGGGTACGAGCAGTACTTC.

This clonotype was seen a handful of times. The chain recombines TRBV30 with TRBJ2-7; D remains unclear. This CDR3 has 14 amino acids. Deletions cut 4 bases from V and 5 bases from J, with 18 bases between. CDR1 is GTSNPN and CDR2 is SVGIG in the germline V gene (reference sequence). CDR3 sequence reads: CAWTLTRNTDEQYF. The CDR3 DNA sequence: TGTGCCTGGACCCTAACTCGTAACACCGACGAGCAGTACTTC.

This clonotype has only a few counts. This rearrangement joins TRBV20-1 to TRBJ2-7; 8 bases map to TRBD2. This CDR3 has 15 amino acids. V lost 3 bases, J lost 2 bases, and 9 bases stayed unmatched. Germline CDR1 reads DFQATT; CDR2 reads SNEGSKA (reference sequence). CDR3 protein: CSARAYGGVAYEQYF. CDR3 coding DNA: TGCAGTGCTAGGGCCTACGGGGGGGTAGCCTACGAGCAGTACTTC.

Comments on this clonotype: This may come from a read error, since a much larger clone is one base off. The chain links TRBV20-1 to TRBJ1-2; TRBD1 matches at 8 bases. Per the germline V gene, CDR1 is DFQATT and CDR2 is SNEGSKA (reference sequence). The junction had 11 bases not matched to a gene; V was cut back by 0 bases and J by 5 bases. This CDR3 has 16 residues. The CDR3 is CSARDHNKDRVYGYTF. In DNA form, the CDR3 reads TGCAGTGCTAGAGATCACAATAAGGACAGGGTTTATGGCTACACCTTC.

The sample holds a few counts of this clonotype. CDR3 DNA: TGTGCCAGCAGTTTAGGGGGGGCCGCAGAGAAAGGCTACACCTTC. It specifies CASSLGGAAEKGYTF. The chain couples TRBV28 to TRBJ1-2; D is perhaps TRBD1 (6 bases). Germline V gene sequence: CDR1 MDHEN, CDR2 SYDVKM. CDR3 length: 15 amino acids. Trimming took 2 bases from V and 8 from J, leaving 18 bases between them.

This clonotype has only a few counts. The chain couples TRBV4-3 to TRBJ2-1; TRBD1 is a possible D gene (6 bases). The CDR3 is 14 residues long. Looked up from germline, CDR1 is LGHNA and CDR2 is YSLEER. V gave up 1 base and J gave up 6 bases, with 10 bases separating them. The CDR3 reads CASSQGVRGNEQFF. The DNA of the CDR3 is TGCGCCAGCAGCCAAGGAGTCAGGGGCAATGAGCAGTTCTTC.

The gene calls are TRBV5-1 and TRBJ2-2; 13 positions agree with TRBD2. CDR1 and CDR2 (germline): SGHRS, YFSETQ. V lost 4 bases to trimming and J lost 4 bases; unmatched junction nucleotides: 7. The CDR3 has 17 residues. The CDR3 protein is CASSPTWTSGGTGELFF. In nucleotides, the CDR3 is TGCGCCAGCAGCCCAACCTGGACTAGCGGGGGCACCGGGGAGCTGTTTTTT.

The CDR3 reads CASNLRLAGGNTDTQYF. CDR3 coding DNA: TGTGCCAGCAACCTACGACTAGCGGGAGGGAACACAGATACGCAGTATTTT. This rearrangement joins TRBV11-2 to TRBJ2-3; 14 positions match TRBD2. With 7 bases clipped from V and 2 bases from J, the junction kept 8 bases outside the gene matches. CDR3 length: 17 residues. Germline V gene sequence: CDR1 SGHAT, CDR2 FQNNGV.

This clonotype was observed a few times. This sequence joins TRBV12-3 or TRBV12-4 and TRBJ1-4; no clear D. The CDR3 totals 13 residues. The germline V and J ends were trimmed by 10 bases and 4 bases, with 13 bases remaining between them. The DNA of the CDR3 is TGTGCCAACGGCGACGGTTATAATGAAAAACTGTTTTTT. Its translation is CANGDGYNEKLFF.

The J gene is TRBJ2-6, the V gene TRBV13; D is uncertain. Germline V gene data show CDR1 as PRHDT and CDR2 as FYEKMQ (reference sequence). The CDR3 runs 18 residues. V was shortened by 3 bases and J by 0 bases, with 15 bases between the two germline ends. The CDR3 bases are TGTGCCAGCAGCTTTTTAACAGCAATTCTCTCTGGGGCCAACGTCCTGACTTTC. It codes for CASSFLTAILSGANVLTF.

The sample holds a few counts of this clonotype. The chain links TRBV9 to TRBJ2-7; 11 bases map to TRBD2. Germline V gives CDR1 SGDLS, CDR2 YYNGEE. Unmatched junction bases numbered 9, after V lost 4 bases and J lost 3 bases. The length of the CDR3 is 16 residues. The CDR3 nucleotides are TGTGCCAGCAGCACCCTAGCGGGAGGAGCCGTCTACGAGCAGTACTTC. It translates to CASSTLAGGAVYEQYF.

The chain couples TRBV20-1 to TRBJ1-3, with D possibly being TRBD1 (5 bases). CDR3 size: 13 residues. Trimming took 3 bases from V and 0 from J, leaving 6 bases between them. Germline V gene data show CDR1 as DFQATT and CDR2 as SNEGSKA (reference sequence). This CDR3 is CSASTGSGNTIYF. In nucleotides, the CDR3 is TGCAGTGCTAGCACAGGCTCTGGAAACACCATATATTTT.

As for this clonotype: This clone may be a read error of a much larger clone one base away. This chain uses TRBV11-1 with TRBJ2-3; no definite D call. The CDR3 contains 14 residues. V lost 1 base to trimming and J lost 2 bases, with 7 bases between them. CDR1 SGHAT and CDR2 FQDESV come from the germline V gene (reference sequence). CDR3 in amino acids: CASSLVRNTDTQYF. DNA of the CDR3: TGTGCCAGCAGCTTAGTCAGAAACACAGATACGCAGTATTTT.

A few counts support this clonotype. The chain combines TRBV20-1 with TRBJ2-1; no reliable D call. The J call may be wrong; the DNA end is better matched by TRBJ2-7. This CDR3 has 14 amino acids. Germline V gene lookup returns CDR1 DFQATT and CDR2 SNEGSKA (reference sequence). This chain's CDR3 is CTACPPGSYNEQYF. The CDR3 DNA reads TGCACGGCCTGCCCCCCGGGCTCCTACAATGAGCAGTACTTC.

This clonotype was detected a few times. This chain connects TRBV6-2 or TRBV6-3 to TRBJ1-1, with D uncertain. Germline CDR1 MNHEY, CDR2 SVGEGT. CDR3 size: 14 residues. Trimming left V 5 bases short and J 0 bases short, with 10 bases between. CDR3: CASSISLLNTEAFF. The CDR3 region has the DNA TGTGCCAGCAGTATCAGCCTCTTGAACACTGAAGCTTTCTTT.

The rearrangement joins TRBV7-9 to TRBJ1-1; D ambiguous. CDR1 is SEHNR, CDR2 FQNEAQ, per germline (reference sequence). V was clipped by 8 bases and J by 5 bases, with 12 bases between them. The CDR3 has 12 residues. CDR3 in DNA: TGTGCCAGCCATGGAGGGCGGACTGAAGCTTTCTTT. This translates into CASHGGRTEAFF.

This sequence joins TRBV6-5 and TRBJ2-1, with D perhaps TRBD1 (6 bases). Deletions cut 5 bases from V and 6 bases from J, with 17 bases between. This CDR3 contains 15 residues. CDR1 MNHEY and CDR2 SVGAGI come from the germline V gene. The CDR3 DNA follows: TGTGCCAGCAGTCCCGGAATTGCACAGGGCAATGAGCAGTTCTTC. This gives the protein CASSPGIAQGNEQFF.

The rearrangement joins TRBV7-9 to TRBJ2-1; the match to TRBD2 covers 10 bases. CDR3 length equals 18 residues. V gave up 6 bases and J gave up 5 bases; unmatched junction bases: 16. CDR1 is SEHNR, CDR2 FQNEAQ, per germline (reference sequence). DNA for the CDR3: TGTGCCAGCAGAGAACTCGCCCCTCTAGCGGGAGCACACAATGAGCAGTTCTTC. This gives the protein CASRELAPLAGAHNEQFF.

This chain joins TRBV29-1 and TRBJ1-2; D call uncertain. Germline values: CDR1 SQVTM, CDR2 ANQGSEA. Trimming removed 0 bases from V and 7 bases from J, with 6 bases in between. The CDR3 runs to 11 residues. Here the CDR3 DNA reads TGCAGCGTTGAAGACGGGGTTGGCTACACCTTC. It yields the protein CSVEDGVGYTF.

The chain employs TRBV5-5 and TRBJ2-3; TRBD2 is a possible D gene (6 bases). V shed 3 bases and J shed 3 bases, with 17 bases lying between them. In germline, CDR1 is SGHKS, CDR2 YYEKEE (reference sequence). The CDR3 loop spans 16 amino acids. The CDR3: CASSSRDSQPTDTQYF. CDR3 bases: TGTGCCAGCAGCTCCCGGGACTCGCAGCCGACAGATACGCAGTATTTT.

On this clonotype: Germline and junction disagree at one end, which may indicate a read error. This sequence joins TRBV4-2 and TRBJ2-2; D unclear. The CDR3 sequence is 16 residues long. Per the germline V gene, CDR1 is LGHNA and CDR2 is YNFKEQ. CDR3 amino acids: CASSQDRATNSGELFF. Written as DNA, the CDR3 is TGTGCCAGCAGCCAAGATCGGGCTACGAACTCCGGGGAGCTGTTTTTT.

Comments on this clonotype: An end of the junction differs from the germline gene, which may be a read error. This chain uses TRBV15 with TRBJ2-2; D gene unclear. CDR1 and CDR2 from the germline V gene are LNHNV and YYDKDF (reference sequence). This CDR3 comprises 16 residues. The CDR3 bases are TGTGCCACCAGCAGAGAAGGTTCGCTTAACACCAGGGAGCTGTTTTTT. Protein: CATSREGSLNTRELFF.

The genes are TRBV7-6 and TRBJ2-1; 12 bases align to TRBD2. V was pared by 5 bases and J by 0 bases, with 20 bases of the junction left unmatched. CDR1 is SGHVS and CDR2 is FNYEAQ in the germline V gene. This CDR3 region has 22 residues. The CDR3: CASSHKGYRDPTSGSSYNEQFF. CDR3 nucleotide sequence: TGTGCCAGCAGCCATAAGGGATACAGGGATCCGACTAGCGGGAGCTCCTACAATGAGCAGTTCTTC.